One TCR beta chain is described in this entry. The entry originates in a study of technical replicates of blood from several donors. The CDR3 spans 11 residues. Trimming left V 8 bases short and J 5 bases short, with 12 bases between. Germline V CDR1 and CDR2: GTSNPN, SVGIG (reference sequence). Produced via immunoSEQ multiplex PCR; TCRdb's table is partial and in-frame only. Of tens of thousands of clones listed, around 92% are singletons. The material sequenced was T cells isolated from PBMCs. This sequence originates from a human donor in good health. The V call is TRBV30, the J call TRBJ2-5; a weak D match, TRBD2 (6 bases). CDR3 in DNA: TGTGCCCTTAGGAGGGCTGAGACCCAGTACTTC. It is translated as CALRRAETQYF.